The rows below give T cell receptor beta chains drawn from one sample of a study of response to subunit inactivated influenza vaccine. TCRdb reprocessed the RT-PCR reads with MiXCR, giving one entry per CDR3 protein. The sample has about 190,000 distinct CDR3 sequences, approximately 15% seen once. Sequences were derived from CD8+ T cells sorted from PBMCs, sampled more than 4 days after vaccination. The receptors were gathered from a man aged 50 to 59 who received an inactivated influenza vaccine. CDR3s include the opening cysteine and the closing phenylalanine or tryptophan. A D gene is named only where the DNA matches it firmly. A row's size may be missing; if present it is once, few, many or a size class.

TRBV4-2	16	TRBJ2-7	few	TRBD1	CASSQDKGTGDYEQYF	TGTGCCAGCAGCCAAGACAAGGGGACAGGGGACTACGAGCAGTACTTC
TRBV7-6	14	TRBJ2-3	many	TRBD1	CASSLTGGADTQYF	TGTGCCAGCAGCTTGACAGGGGGAGCTGATACGCAGTATTTT
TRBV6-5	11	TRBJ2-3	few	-	CASSMGDTQYF	TGTGCCAGCAGTATGGGGGATACGCAGTATTTT
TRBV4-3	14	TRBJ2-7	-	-	CASSQASGDYEQYF	TGCGCCAGCAGCCAAGCGTCAGGAGACTACGAGCAGTACTTC
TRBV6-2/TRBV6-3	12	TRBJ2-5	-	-	CASSANSWTQYF	TGTGCCAGCAGTGCGAATTCTTGGACCCAGTACTTC
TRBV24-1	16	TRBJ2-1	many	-	CATNCSRQNNYNEQFF	TGTGCCACCAATTGTAGTCGACAGAATAATTACAATGAGCAGTTCTTC
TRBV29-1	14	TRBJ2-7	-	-	CSVEESSDSYEQYF	TGCAGCGTTGAAGAGTCTAGCGACTCCTACGAGCAGTACTTC
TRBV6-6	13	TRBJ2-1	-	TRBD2	CASGAGGYNEQFF	TGTGCCAGCGGCGCCGGGGGGTACAATGAGCAGTTCTTC
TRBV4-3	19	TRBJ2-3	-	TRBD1	CASSQEADRGPRGTDTQYF	TGCGCCAGCAGCCAAGAGGCGGACAGGGGGCCCCGAGGCACAGATACGCAGTATTTT
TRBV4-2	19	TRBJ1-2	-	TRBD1	CASSQDPSGQPFSNYGYTF	TGTGCCAGCAGCCAAGATCCATCGGGACAGCCCTTTTCTAACTATGGCTACACCTTC
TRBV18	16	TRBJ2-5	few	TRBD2	CASSATSGPRQETQYF	TGTGCCAGCTCAGCCACTAGCGGCCCTCGACAAGAGACCCAGTACTTC
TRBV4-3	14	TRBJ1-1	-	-	CASSQEGIGTEAFF	TGCGCCAGCAGCCAAGAGGGGATCGGAACTGAAGCTTTCTTT
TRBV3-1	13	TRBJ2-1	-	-	CASSPFSVNEQFF	TGTGCCAGCAGCCCCTTCTCTGTGAATGAGCAGTTCTTC
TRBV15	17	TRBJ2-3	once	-	CATSRDGGVAHIDTQYF	TGTGCCACCAGCAGAGATGGAGGCGTAGCGCACATAGATACGCAGTATTTT
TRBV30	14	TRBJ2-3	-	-	CATEGTVNTDTQYF	TGTGCCACCGAAGGTACAGTGAACACAGATACGCAGTATTTT
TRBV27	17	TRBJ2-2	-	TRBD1	CASSRHPGQALPGELFF	TGTGCCAGCAGCCGACATCCGGGACAGGCTCTCCCCGGGGAGCTGTTTTTT
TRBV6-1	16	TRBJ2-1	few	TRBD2	CASSLQLAGGYNEQFF	TGTGCCAGCAGTCTCCAACTAGCGGGAGGCTACAATGAGCAGTTCTTC
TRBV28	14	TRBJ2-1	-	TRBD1	CASSSGTGHNEQFF	TGTGCCAGCAGTTCGGGGACAGGACACAATGAGCAGTTCTTC
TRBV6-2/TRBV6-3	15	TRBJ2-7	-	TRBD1	CASSPLGQGPYEQYF	TGTGCCAGCAGTCCCTTGGGACAGGGGCCGTACGAGCAGTACTTC
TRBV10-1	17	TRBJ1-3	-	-	CASTGRYKDPGGNTIYF	TGCGCCAGCACCGGCCGATATAAAGACCCTGGCGGAAACACCATATATTTT
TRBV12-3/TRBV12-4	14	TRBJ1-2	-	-	CASSPYDRRYGYTF	TGTGCCAGCAGTCCCTACGACAGGCGCTATGGCTACACCTTC
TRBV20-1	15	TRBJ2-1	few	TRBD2	CSARAYSGSENEQFF	TGCAGTGCTAGAGCCTATAGCGGGAGTGAGAATGAGCAGTTCTTC
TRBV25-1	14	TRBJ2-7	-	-	CASEGQTDRYEQYF	TGTGCCAGCGAAGGACAGACGGATCGTTACGAGCAGTACTTC
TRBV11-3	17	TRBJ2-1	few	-	CASSLRNALDSYNEQFF	TGTGCCAGCAGCTTAAGAAACGCTCTAGACTCCTACAATGAGCAGTTCTTC
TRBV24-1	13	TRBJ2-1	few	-	CATSDGVSDEQFF	TGTGCCACCAGTGACGGGGTCTCCGATGAGCAGTTCTTC
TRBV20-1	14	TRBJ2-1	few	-	CSAQSEASYNEQFF	TGCAGTGCCCAATCAGAAGCATCCTACAATGAGCAGTTCTTC
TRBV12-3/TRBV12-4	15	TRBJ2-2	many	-	CASRPRGGNTGELFF	TGTGCCAGCAGGCCCAGGGGGGGGAACACCGGGGAGCTGTTTTTT
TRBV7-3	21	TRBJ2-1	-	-	CASSLIPRQGRGKSSYNEQFF	TGTGCCAGCAGCTTAATCCCCCGTCAGGGCCGGGGGAAGAGCTCCTACAATGAGCAGTTCTTC
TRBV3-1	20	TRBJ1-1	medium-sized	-	CASSQGVQGYNAAGNTEAFF	TGTGCCAGCAGCCAAGGGGTCCAGGGGTATAATGCTGCGGGGAACACTGAAGCTTTCTTT
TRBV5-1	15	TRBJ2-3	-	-	CASSLAPSDTDTQYF	TGCGCCAGCAGCTTGGCCCCCTCGGACACAGATACGCAGTATTTT
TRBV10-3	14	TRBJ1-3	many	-	CAISAGDAGNTIYF	TGTGCCATCAGTGCCGGGGACGCTGGAAACACCATATATTTT
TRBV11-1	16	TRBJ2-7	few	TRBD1	CASSLKPDRVSYEQYF	TGTGCCAGCAGCTTAAAACCGGACAGGGTATCTTACGAGCAGTACTTC
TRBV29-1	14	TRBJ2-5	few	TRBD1	CSVPWDRGGETQYF	TGCAGCGTTCCGTGGGACAGGGGTGGGGAGACCCAGTACTTC
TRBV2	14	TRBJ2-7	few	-	CASTPRGGTYEQYF	TGTGCCAGCACCCCTCGGGGAGGCACCTACGAGCAGTACTTC
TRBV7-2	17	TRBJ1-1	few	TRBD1	CASSLADRGFTDTEAFF	TGTGCCAGCAGCTTAGCGGACAGGGGTTTCACGGACACTGAAGCTTTCTTT